This TCR beta chain was identified in a study of blood T cell repertoires in COVID-19. In the original processing: Amplification with reference gene primers provided the estimates of nucleated cell counts. Sequencing used immunoSEQ multiplex PCR; TCRdb keeps in-frame clones, though not all of them. D and trimming come from the DNA, and the V and J calls and clone size come from that table. Among 150,000 to 200,000 clones listed, roughly 80% were seen once. The CDR3 consists of 15 residues. Deletions cut 3 bases from V and 2 bases from J, with 14 bases between. CDR1 is LGHDT and CDR2 is YNNKEL in the germline V gene (reference sequence). Enrolled during active infection, Seattle patients were then followed longitudinally.

The sequenced sample was peripheral blood. V is TRBV3-1 (or the pseudogene TRBV3-2) and J is TRBJ2-7; D might be TRBD1 (6 bases). The sequence derives from a woman in her 40s with COVID-19, enrolled during active disease. For the CDR3, the DNA is TGTGCCAGCAGCCACCAACAGGGCCTCCCCTACGAGCAGTACTTC. Translated: CASSHQQGLPYEQYF.